Reported below is one T cell receptor (beta chain). The target antigen is unknown. These data belong to a study of T cells after yellow fever vaccination. Notes on the study in general: Repertoires obtained by FACS sorting could include abundant clonotypes that entered as contaminants from the bulk population.

One entry per CDR3 protein, called by TCRdb with MiXCR from the 5' RACE reads. The repertoire holds under 500,000 distinct CDR3 sequences, with around a sixth as singletons. In germline, CDR1 is LGHNA, CDR2 YSLEER. The CDR3 contains 15 residues. Trimming took off 3 bases at V and 5 bases at J, with 16 bases between the two ends. The genes are TRBV4-3 and TRBJ1-1; no clear D gene. The sequenced sample was PBMCs, obtained before the yellow fever booster vaccination. The TCR originated in a man aged 18 to 29 who received the YFV17D yellow fever vaccine. The CDR3 DNA reads as TGCGCCAGCAGCCATCCCGGACGGTCCGGTACTGAAGCTTTCTTT. This translates into CASSHPGRSGTEAFF.